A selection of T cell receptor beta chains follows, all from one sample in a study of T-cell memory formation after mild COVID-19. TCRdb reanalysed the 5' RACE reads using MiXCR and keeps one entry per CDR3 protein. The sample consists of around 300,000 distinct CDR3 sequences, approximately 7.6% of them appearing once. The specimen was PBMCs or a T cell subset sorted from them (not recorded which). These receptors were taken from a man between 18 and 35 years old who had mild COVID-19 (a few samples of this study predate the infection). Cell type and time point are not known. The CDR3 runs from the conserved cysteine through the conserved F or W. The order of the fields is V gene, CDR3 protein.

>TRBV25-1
CASSDGGGTDTQYF
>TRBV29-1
CSVEPSAGGNTDTQYF
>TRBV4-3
CASSQAGGSNQPQHF
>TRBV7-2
CASSLGYRSHSQETQYF
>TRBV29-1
CSVTRTGIGNIQYF
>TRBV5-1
CASSLSPDSYNEQFF
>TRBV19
CASSTGSYEQYF
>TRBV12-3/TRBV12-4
CASSPGTHSTDTQYF
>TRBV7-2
CASSPGLGQGTTSTDTQYF
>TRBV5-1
CASSPRQGDYGYTF
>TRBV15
CATSRVRGAGEAFF
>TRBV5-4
CASSLPSDTQYF
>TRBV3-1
CASSQTGTSNYGYTF
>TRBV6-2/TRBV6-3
CASSYVAGGPIDTQYF
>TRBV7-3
CASSLVQGARETQYF
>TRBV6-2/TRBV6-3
CASRGTASYNEQFF
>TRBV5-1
CASSRDFQETQYF
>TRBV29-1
CSVEDPARLSPNYGYTF
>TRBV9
CASSAGVPGQSQFF
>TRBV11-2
CASSADLGGYSPLHF
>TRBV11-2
CASSDRQGTDEKLFF
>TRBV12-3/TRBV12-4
CASSLQDGLGTQYF
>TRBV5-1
CASSLIGNSPLHF
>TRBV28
CASSESGQRGYTF
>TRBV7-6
CASSPQQAWGRNEQFF
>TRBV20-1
CSAKGGRTEAFF
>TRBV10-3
CAISAERGGQETQYF
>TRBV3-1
CASSQTRVGQYF
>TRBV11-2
CASSLWGPGQGAIEQFF
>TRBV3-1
CASSNRRGTEAFF
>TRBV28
CASSSPGTGHETQYF
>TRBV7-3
CASSLNPSAPDTQYF
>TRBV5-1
CASSQLGTNEKLFF
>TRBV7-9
CASSPEGTLRPYEQYF
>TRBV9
CASSAPGQGNTEAFF